These 13 T cell receptor beta chains originate from one sample sequenced in a study of control samples from healthy donors and cancer patients. Clones were sequenced by immunoSEQ multiplex PCR, and TCRdb holds only the in-frame ones, with some missing. The table includes 50,000 or so clones, approximately 86% detected once. The sequencing input was blood. These TCRs come from a man aged 45-65 years in good health.

This chain uses TRBV10-3 with TRBJ1-5; D uncertain. V was shortened by 3 bases and J by 6 bases, with 9 bases between the two germline ends. Per the germline V gene, CDR1 is ENHRY and CDR2 is SYGVKD. The CDR3 has 13 amino acids. The CDR3 nucleotides read TGTGCCATCAGTGAAGGGATCGGTCAGCCCCAGCATTTT. It is translated as CAISEGIGQPQHF.

The chain joins TRBV10-3 to TRBJ1-1, with D perhaps TRBD1 (6 bases). CDR3 length equals 13 residues. Between the trimmed V and J ends, which lost 4 bases and 5 bases, there was a span of 11 bases. From germline, CDR1 is ENHRY and CDR2 SYGVKD. The CDR3 region is CAISGKGGTEAFF. CDR3 DNA sequence: TGTGCCATCAGTGGGAAGGGGGGGACTGAAGCTTTCTTT.

This chain uses TRBV7-3 with TRBJ2-3; D gene unclear. V was cut by 5 bases and J by 2 bases, with 8 bases left in between. CDR1 is SGHTA and CDR2 is FQGTGA in the germline V gene. CDR3 length equals 13 residues. The CDR3 bases are TGTGCCAGCAGCGCCGGGTACACAGATACGCAGTATTTT. This codes for CASSAGYTDTQYF. Full variable domain (rest looked up from reference TRBV7-3 and TRBJ2-3): GAGVSQTPSNKVTEKGKYVELRCDPISGHTALYWYRQSLGQGPEFLIYFQGTGAADDSGLPNDRFFAVRPEGSVSTLKIQRTERGDSAVYLCASSAGYTDTQYFGPGTRLTVL.

The J gene is TRBJ2-2, the V gene TRBV7-9; weak D call: TRBD1 (7 bases). The CDR3 is 13 amino acids. Germline CDR1 SEHNR, CDR2 FQNEAQ (reference sequence). Trimming cost V 11 bases and J 3 bases, with 13 bases left between them. The CDR3 sequence: CAGGGTDTGELFF. The CDR3 DNA follows: TGTGCCGGGGGCGGGACAGACACCGGGGAGCTGTTTTTT.

This rearrangement joins TRBV3-1 (or the pseudogene TRBV3-2) to TRBJ1-1, with 7 bases lining up with TRBD1. In germline, CDR1 is LGHDT, CDR2 YNNKEL (reference sequence). The trim removed 3 bases at V and 4 bases at J, leaving 8 bases unmatched. The CDR3 is 15 amino acids. CDR3: CASSQHTGVGTEAFF. CDR3 nucleotides: TGTGCCAGCAGCCAGCACACAGGGGTTGGCACTGAAGCTTTCTTT.

The chain links TRBV12-3 or TRBV12-4 to TRBJ1-4; no clear D. The CDR3 is 13 amino acids. Deletions cut 4 bases from V and 8 bases from J, with 11 bases between. The CDR3 reads CASSSRSREKLFF. CDR3 bases: TGTGCCAGCAGTTCCCGTAGTAGGGAAAAACTGTTTTTT.

V is TRBV5-1 and J is TRBJ2-1; 9 bases agree with TRBD2. The ends lost 0 bases at V and 5 bases at J; junction bases unmatched: 3. Germline CDR1 SGHRS, CDR2 YFSETQ. The CDR3 runs 15 residues. In nucleotides, the CDR3 is TGCGCCAGCAGCTTGGTGGCGGGAGGGGACAATGAGCAGTTCTTC. Protein: CASSLVAGGDNEQFF.

This chain uses TRBV4-3 with TRBJ2-3, with 7 bases identical to TRBD2. The V and J ends lost 0 bases and 8 bases, in that order; junction bases with no gene match: 11. The CDR3 runs 16 residues. Germline CDR1 LGHNA, CDR2 YSLEER. Here the CDR3 DNA reads TGCGCCAGCAGCCAAGACTGGGGACCGGGGGGTGCTACGCAGTATTTT. Protein product: CASSQDWGPGGATQYF.

This clone was seen once. The genes are TRBV28 and TRBJ1-2; 8 nucleotides match TRBD1. V was pared by 5 bases and J by 6 bases, with 5 bases of the junction left unmatched. The CDR3 contains 13 residues. Germline V gene sequence: CDR1 MDHEN, CDR2 SYDVKM. CDR3 DNA: TGTGCCAGCAGTAGGTCAGGGGGCGATGGCTACACCTTC. It specifies CASSRSGGDGYTF.

Here the CDR3 DNA reads TGTGCCAGCAGTTGGAGCGGGAGACAAGAGACCCAGTACTTC. Translating it yields CASSWSGRQETQYF. The chain links TRBV6-2 or TRBV6-3 to TRBJ2-5; TRBD2 aligns across 8 bases. V was clipped by 4 bases and J by 2 bases; unmatched bases: 3. The CDR3 contains 14 residues. Per germline, CDR1 MNHEY and CDR2 SVGEGT.

The rearrangement uses TRBV11-3 and TRBJ2-7; 7 bases match TRBD2. CDR1 SGHNT and CDR2 YENEEA come from the germline V gene. Trimming at V came to 4 bases and at J to 4 bases, leaving 4 bases not matched to a gene. The CDR3 loop spans 13 amino acids. The CDR3 spells CASSSNSGYEQYF. CDR3 nucleotide sequence: TGTGCCAGCAGCTCCAATAGCGGGTACGAGCAGTACTTC. Using reference TRBV11-3 and TRBJ2-7 for the parts outside the CDR3, the full variable domain is EAGVVQSPRYKIIEKKQPVAFWCNPISGHNTLYWYLQNLGQGPELLIRYENEEAVDDSQLPKDRFSAERLKGVDSTLKIQPAELGDSAVYLCASSSNSGYEQYFGPGTRLTVT.

The chain links TRBV5-4 to TRBJ2-3, with 11 bases aligning to TRBD2. The CDR3 sequence is 17 residues long. Germline CDR1 is SGHNT and CDR2 is YYREEE (reference sequence). After removal of 4 bases from V and 2 bases from J, the junction contained 9 bases not matched to a gene. Written as DNA, the CDR3 is TGTGCCAGCAGCCTCCCTCATAGCGGGAGGGCCACAGATACGCAGTATTTT. Encoded protein: CASSLPHSGRATDTQYF.

The chain is built from TRBV6-6 and TRBJ1-3, with no clear D. The germline V gene has CDR1 MNHNY and CDR2 SVGAGI (reference sequence). This CDR3 region has 14 residues. V shed 7 bases and J shed 0 bases, with 10 bases lying between them. The CDR3 loop is CASTSPRSGNTIYF. The DNA for the CDR3 is TGTGCCAGCACGTCGCCCCGCTCTGGAAACACCATATATTTT.